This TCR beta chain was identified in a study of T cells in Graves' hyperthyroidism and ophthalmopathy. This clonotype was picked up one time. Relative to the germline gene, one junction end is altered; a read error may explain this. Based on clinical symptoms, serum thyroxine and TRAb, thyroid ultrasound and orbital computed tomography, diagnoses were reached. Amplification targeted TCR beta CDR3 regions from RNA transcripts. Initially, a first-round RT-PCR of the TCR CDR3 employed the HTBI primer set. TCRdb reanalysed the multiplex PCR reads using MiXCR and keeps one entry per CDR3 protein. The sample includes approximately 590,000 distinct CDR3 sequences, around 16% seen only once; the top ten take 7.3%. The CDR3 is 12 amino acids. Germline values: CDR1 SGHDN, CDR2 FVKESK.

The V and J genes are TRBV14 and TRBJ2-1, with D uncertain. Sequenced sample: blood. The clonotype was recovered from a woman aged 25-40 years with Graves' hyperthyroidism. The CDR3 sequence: CVSSQAANEQFF. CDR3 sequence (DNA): TGTGTCAGCAGCCAAGCCGCGAATGAGCAGTTCTTC.